Shown below are 21 T cell receptor beta chains from a single sample sequenced in a study of cytomegalovirus exposure and HLA in healthy donors. The primer mix had 60 Vbeta and 13 Jbeta primers. Generated by immunoSEQ multiplex PCR, the TCRdb table keeps only in-frame clones and is missing some. This table holds roughly 87,000 clones, 70% to 80% found once. The source material was PBMCs. The origin of the receptors is a woman aged 40 to 50 in good health and CMV-seropositive.

V usage is TRBV5-1 and J usage is TRBJ2-1, with D possibly being TRBD2 (6 bases). Germline CDR1 is SGHRS and CDR2 is YFSETQ. V dropped 3 bases and J dropped 5 bases, with 15 bases sitting between them. The CDR3 runs 15 residues. Written as DNA, the CDR3 is TGCGCCAGCAGCTCCCTGGGACTGTGGGACAATGAGCAGTTCTTC. Its protein product is CASSSLGLWDNEQFF.

The CDR3 region has the DNA TGTGCCAGCAGACTGATGGCGGGACAGCCGCTTGGCTACACCTTC. Encoded protein: CASRLMAGQPLGYTF. The V gene is TRBV6-5, the J gene TRBJ1-2; 7 bases map to TRBD1. Germline trimming cut 6 bases from V and 7 bases from J; bases unmatched to any gene: 14. Germline CDR1 is MNHEY and CDR2 is SVGAGI. The CDR3 length is 15 residues.

The chain joins TRBV5-5 to TRBJ2-7; 8 bases align to TRBD1. Germline assignment: CDR1 SGHKS and CDR2 YYEKEE (reference sequence). The CDR3 consists of 14 residues. Trimming took 4 bases from V and 4 from J; bases not matched to a gene: 7. In DNA, the CDR3 is TGTGCCAGCAGCCCTCAGGGGGCGGGGTACGAGCAGTACTTC. It translates to CASSPQGAGYEQYF.

The chain uses TRBV20-1 and TRBJ2-7; no reliable D call. The length of the CDR3 is 11 residues. V dropped 5 bases and J dropped 8 bases, with 13 bases sitting between them. From germline, CDR1 is DFQATT and CDR2 SNEGSKA (reference sequence). CDR3 loop: CSASFYGQQYF. CDR3 sequence (DNA): TGCAGTGCTTCTTTCTACGGTCAGCAGTACTTC.

This chain joins TRBV29-1 and TRBJ1-2; 8 bases fit TRBD1. Trimming cost V 7 bases and J 6 bases; bases outside gene matches: 13. CDR1 SQVTM and CDR2 ANQGSEA come from the germline V gene. There are 14 residues in the CDR3. CDR3 in amino acids: CSAQTGVRSNGYTF. CDR3 in DNA: TGCAGCGCCCAGACAGGGGTTCGTTCTAATGGCTACACCTTC.

V usage is TRBV4-3 and J usage is TRBJ2-5; D gene uncertain. The CDR3 spans 14 residues. Trimming pared 0 bases from V and 4 bases from J, leaving 9 bases between. From germline, CDR1 is LGHNA and CDR2 YSLEER. The DNA of the CDR3 is TGCGCCAGCAGCCAAGATCGCAGGCGAGAGACCCAGTACTTC. Amino acids: CASSQDRRRETQYF.

V and J are TRBV29-1 and TRBJ1-3; 7 bases map to TRBD1. The V gene end was trimmed by 4 bases and the J gene end by 2 bases; junction bases not matched to a gene: 5. CDR1 and CDR2 (germline): SQVTM, ANQGSEA. The CDR3 has 14 residues. The CDR3 sequence is CSVALQGTGNTIYF. CDR3 DNA: TGCAGCGTTGCTCTACAGGGGACTGGAAACACCATATATTTT.

The sample holds a few counts of this clone. The rearrangement links TRBV6-1 to TRBJ2-7; D is possibly TRBD2 (6 bases). The CDR3 is made up of 15 amino acids. V lost 2 bases, J lost 6 bases, and 17 bases lay in between. Germline V lookup: CDR1 MNHNS, CDR2 SASEGT. The CDR3 DNA reads as TGTGCCAGCAGTGAATACCCCTCTCCCGGGGGCGAGCAGTACTTC. The encoded protein is CASSEYPSPGGEQYF.

The rearrangement uses TRBV19 and TRBJ1-1; D is possibly TRBD1 (6 bases). The CDR3 spans 13 residues. The germline gives CDR1 LNHDA, CDR2 SQIVND (reference sequence). V lost 11 bases to trimming and J lost 8 bases, with 21 bases between them. DNA for the CDR3: TGTGCCGCTCGAGGGACAACCCTTAACGAAGCTTTCTTT. Its translation is CAARGTTLNEAFF.

The rearrangement uses TRBV6-1 and TRBJ2-1; tentative D call: TRBD2 (6 bases). The length of the CDR3 is 13 residues. Germline lookup yields CDR1 MNHNS and CDR2 SASEGT. V was clipped by 5 bases and J by 6 bases, with 11 bases between them. CDR3 DNA: TGTGCCAGCAGTCTCACCGGGGGCAATGAGCAGTTCTTC. Translating gives CASSLTGGNEQFF.

The chain combines TRBV27 with TRBJ1-4; the D is unclear. Germline loops: CDR1 MNHEY, CDR2 SMNVEV (reference sequence). CDR3 length: 12 amino acids. V was clipped by 10 bases and J by 5 bases, with 11 bases between them. CDR3 loop: CAKGDLNEKLFF. The CDR3 coding sequence is TGTGCCAAGGGAGACCTCAATGAAAAACTGTTTTTT.

The J gene is TRBJ2-3, the V gene TRBV7-2; TRBD2 is a possible D gene (5 bases). V shed 1 base and J shed 5 bases, with 13 bases lying between them. Germline CDR1 is SGHTA and CDR2 is FQGNSA. This CDR3 is built from 15 residues. Here the CDR3 DNA reads TGTGCCAGCAGCTTAGAAGCGGTACCCGTAGATACGCAGTATTTT. This translates into CASSLEAVPVDTQYF.

The table lists this clone with a few counts. V gene TRBV5-1 combines with J gene TRBJ2-5; 11 bases map to TRBD2. Germline V CDR1 and CDR2: SGHRS, YFSETQ. The CDR3 sequence is 16 residues long. Trimming took 0 bases from V and 5 from J; bases not matched to a gene: 6. This CDR3 is CASSLALTSGAETQYF. For the CDR3, the DNA is TGCGCCAGCAGCTTGGCCTTGACTAGCGGGGCGGAGACCCAGTACTTC.

This chain connects TRBV19 to TRBJ2-7; D is unclear. Germline V gene data show CDR1 as LNHDA and CDR2 as SQIVND (reference sequence). The CDR3 sequence is 15 residues long. Trimming took off 7 bases at V and 7 bases at J, with 23 bases between the two ends. The CDR3 here is CASNDLNSPLGEQYF. The CDR3 nucleotides are TGTGCCAGTAACGATTTGAACAGTCCTTTGGGTGAGCAGTACTTC. Together with reference TRBV19 and TRBJ2-7, the CDR3 gives the full variable domain: DGGITQSPKYLFRKEGQNVTLSCEQNLNHDAMYWYRQDPGQGLRLIYYSQIVNDFQKGDIAEGYSVSREKKESFPLTVTSAQKNPTAFYLCASNDLNSPLGEQYFGPGTRLTVT.

V is TRBV4-1 and J is TRBJ2-1; D is possibly TRBD2 (6 bases). The V gene's germline CDR1 is MGHRA and CDR2 YSYEKL. The CDR3 has 17 residues. The V end was cut by 0 bases, the J end by 0 bases, with 12 bases between. CDR3: CASSQDSVGSSYNEQFF. CDR3 coding DNA: TGCGCCAGCAGCCAAGATTCAGTCGGGAGCTCCTACAATGAGCAGTTCTTC.

The rearrangement links TRBV19 to TRBJ2-1; D is perhaps TRBD1 (6 bases). The V gene's germline CDR1 is LNHDA and CDR2 SQIVND (reference sequence). CDR3 size: 14 residues. V lost 3 bases to trimming and J lost 1 base, with 7 bases between them. DNA for the CDR3: TGTGCCAGTAGTATGCAGGGGTCCTACAATGAGCAGTTCTTC. Its protein product is CASSMQGSYNEQFF.

The chain carries TRBV15 and TRBJ2-7, with a tentative D call TRBD1 (6 bases). This CDR3 spans 15 amino acids. CDR1 LNHNV and CDR2 YYDKDF come from the germline V gene (reference sequence). V lost 4 bases to trimming and J lost 0 bases, with 13 bases between them. In DNA, the CDR3 is TGTGCCACCAGCAAACAGGGATCGAGCTCCTACGAGCAGTACTTC. It is translated as CATSKQGSSSYEQYF.

The J gene is TRBJ2-3, the V gene TRBV7-9; 9 positions match TRBD1. The germline V gene has CDR1 SEHNR and CDR2 FQNEAQ (reference sequence). The CDR3 is made up of 15 amino acids. J lost 6 bases, V lost 4 bases, and 8 bases had no gene match. The chain's CDR3 is CASSSWTGARDTQYF. CDR3 nucleotides: TGTGCCAGCAGCTCGTGGACAGGGGCGCGCGATACGCAGTATTTT.

The chain couples TRBV9 to TRBJ2-3; TRBD2 might be the D (5 bases). The CDR3 runs to 14 residues. V lost 0 bases and J lost 2, with 7 bases in between. Germline-derived CDR1 and CDR2 are SGDLS and YYNGEE. The CDR3 sequence: CASSVAGFTDTQYF. CDR3 nucleotides: TGTGCCAGCAGCGTAGCGGGGTTCACAGATACGCAGTATTTT.

The chain uses TRBV19 and TRBJ1-5; D gene unclear. Trimming pared 6 bases from V and 3 bases from J, leaving 9 bases between. Germline CDR1 reads LNHDA; CDR2 reads SQIVND (reference sequence). The CDR3 is made up of 13 amino acids. The CDR3 region is CASRGSYNQPQHF. The CDR3, as DNA: TGTGCCAGTAGGGGCAGCTACAATCAGCCCCAGCATTTT.

This chain joins TRBV27 and TRBJ2-2; D may be TRBD2 (6 bases). Germline V gene sequence: CDR1 MNHEY, CDR2 SMNVEV (reference sequence). Trimming took 7 bases from V and 4 from J, leaving 13 bases between them. This CDR3 comprises 14 residues. In nucleotides, the CDR3 is TGTGCCAGCACCATAGGAGCGGGCACCGGGGAGCTGTTTTTT. Amino acid sequence: CASTIGAGTGELFF.